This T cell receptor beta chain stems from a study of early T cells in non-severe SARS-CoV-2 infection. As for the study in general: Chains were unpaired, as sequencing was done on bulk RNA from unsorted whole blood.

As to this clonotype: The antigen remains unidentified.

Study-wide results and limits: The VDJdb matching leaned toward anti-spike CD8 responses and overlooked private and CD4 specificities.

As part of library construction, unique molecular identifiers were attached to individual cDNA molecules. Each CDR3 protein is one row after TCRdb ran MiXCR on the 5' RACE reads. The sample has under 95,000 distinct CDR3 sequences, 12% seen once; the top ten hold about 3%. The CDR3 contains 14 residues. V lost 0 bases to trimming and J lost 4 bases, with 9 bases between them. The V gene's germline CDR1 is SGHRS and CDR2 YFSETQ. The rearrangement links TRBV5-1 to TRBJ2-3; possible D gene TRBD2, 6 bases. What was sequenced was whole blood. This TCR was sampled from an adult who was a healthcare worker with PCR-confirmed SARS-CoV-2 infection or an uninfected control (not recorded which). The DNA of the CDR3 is TGCGCCAGCAGCTTGGATGTAGCGGCAGATACGCAGTATTTT. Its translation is CASSLDVAADTQYF. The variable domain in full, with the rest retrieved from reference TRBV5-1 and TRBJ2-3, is KAGVTQTPRYLIKTRGQQVTLSCSPISGHRSVSWYQQTPGQGLQFLFEYFSETQRNKGNFPGRFSGRQFSNSRSEMNVSTLELGDSALYLCASSLDVAADTQYFGPGTRLTVL.